Following are 30 T cell receptor beta chains from one sample sequenced in a study of blood T cell repertoires in COVID-19. The table came from immunoSEQ multiplex PCR; TCRdb's copy has only in-frame clones and leaves some out. In the table there are 100,000 to 120,000 clones, just over 75% of which are singletons. The sequenced sample was peripheral blood. Receptors were obtained from a woman aged 80 or over with acute or convalescent COVID-19.

The V and J genes are TRBV6-5 and TRBJ2-7; 8 nucleotides match TRBD2. Germline lookup yields CDR1 MNHEY and CDR2 SVGAGI. The V gene end was trimmed by 8 bases and the J gene end by 0 bases; junction bases not matched to a gene: 3. The CDR3 loop spans 13 amino acids. DNA of the CDR3: TGTGCCAGCTCGCGGGAGGTCTCCTACGAGCAGTACTTC. Encoded protein: CASSREVSYEQYF.

This clone was picked up one time. This chain uses TRBV3-1 (or the pseudogene TRBV3-2) with TRBJ2-7; a weak D match, TRBD1 (6 bases). The CDR3 runs to 12 residues. Trimming took 3 bases from V and 13 from J, leaving 16 bases between them. CDR1 and CDR2 (germline): LGHDT, YNNKEL (reference sequence). This CDR3 is CASSQPDRSLYF. The CDR3 DNA is TGTGCCAGCAGCCAGCCAGACAGGTCTCTCTACTTC.

This clone was counted only a few times. V is TRBV20-1 and J is TRBJ2-1; D is uncertain. The germline V gene encodes CDR1 DFQATT and CDR2 SNEGSKA (reference sequence). This CDR3 has 13 residues. V lost 3 bases and J 5 bases, leaving 11 bases between the germline ends. The DNA for the CDR3 is TGCAGTGCTAGTGAGCGTCTCGACAATGAGCAGTTCTTC. This encodes CSASERLDNEQFF.

The chain employs TRBV7-2 and TRBJ2-3, with TRBD2 matching 8 bases. The CDR3 contains 16 residues. Germline loops: CDR1 SGHTA, CDR2 FQGNSA. V shed 5 bases and J 8 bases; nucleotides not matched to a gene: 15. In DNA form, the CDR3 reads TGTGCCAGCAGCGCCCCGGGACTAGGTGGTGTGGTTACGCAGTATTTT. This translates into CASSAPGLGGVVTQYF.

This rearrangement joins TRBV11-3 to TRBJ1-1; TRBD1 aligns across 7 bases. Trimming removed 5 bases from V and 3 bases from J; junction bases left unmatched: 3. This CDR3 comprises 13 residues. Germline V lookup: CDR1 SGHNT, CDR2 YENEEA. The CDR3 loop is CASSDREDTEAFF. The CDR3 nucleotides read TGTGCCAGCAGCGACAGGGAGGACACTGAAGCTTTCTTT.

The DNA for the CDR3 is TGTGCCAGCAGCCCCCGGACTAGTCTGGACACCGGGGAGCTGTTTTTT. Its translation: CASSPRTSLDTGELFF. The chain recombines TRBV6-2 or TRBV6-3 with TRBJ2-2; the match to TRBD2 covers 7 bases. From germline, CDR1 is MNHEY and CDR2 SVGEGT. After removal of 6 bases from V and 3 bases from J, the junction contained 10 bases not matched to a gene. The CDR3 length is 16 residues.

V usage is TRBV9 and J usage is TRBJ1-6; no clear D gene. The CDR3 has 15 amino acids. Trimming took off 0 bases at V and 5 bases at J, with 9 bases between the two ends. Germline lookup yields CDR1 SGDLS and CDR2 YYNGEE. The CDR3 region is CASSVDPTDNSPLHF. In DNA, the CDR3 is TGTGCCAGCAGCGTAGACCCCACGGATAATTCACCCCTCCACTTT.

This chain joins TRBV5-1 and TRBJ1-1, with TRBD1 matching over 7 bases. Unmatched junction bases numbered 7, after V lost 4 bases and J lost 1 base. The CDR3 loop spans 15 amino acids. CDR1 and CDR2 (germline): SGHRS, YFSETQ. CDR3 in DNA: TGCGCCAGCAGCGACCCGGGACAGTGGAACACTGAAGCTTTCTTT. This sequence encodes CASSDPGQWNTEAFF.

The genes are TRBV28 and TRBJ2-3, with 9 bases identical to TRBD1. The CDR3 is made up of 15 amino acids. The germline V gene encodes CDR1 MDHEN and CDR2 SYDVKM. V lost 5 bases, J lost 7 bases, and 10 bases stayed unmatched. CDR3 amino acids: CASSATGGGLNTQYF. CDR3 nucleotide sequence: TGTGCCAGCAGTGCCACAGGGGGCGGTTTAAATACGCAGTATTTT.

This clone was recorded once. The J gene is TRBJ1-2, the V gene TRBV5-4; TRBD1 matches 7 bases. The germline V gene encodes CDR1 SGHNT and CDR2 YYREEE (reference sequence). The V and J ends lost 4 bases and 5 bases, in that order; junction bases with no gene match: 5. The CDR3 spans 13 residues. For the CDR3, the DNA is TGTGCCAGCAGCCGACAGGGCGGATATGGCTACACCTTC. This codes for CASSRQGGYGYTF.

This rearrangement joins TRBV3-1 (or the pseudogene TRBV3-2) to TRBJ2-7, with D possibly matching TRBD2 (6 bases). The V gene lost 2 bases and the J gene lost 6 bases, with 14 bases spanning the gap. This CDR3 is built from 14 residues. CDR1 and CDR2 from the germline V gene are LGHDT and YNNKEL (reference sequence). The CDR3 here is CASSQFQGGGEQYF. Here the CDR3 DNA reads TGTGCCAGCAGCCAATTCCAGGGAGGAGGCGAGCAGTACTTC.

The chain couples TRBV4-1 to TRBJ1-1; D might be TRBD1 (6 bases). Germline V lookup: CDR1 MGHRA, CDR2 YSYEKL. V lost 4 bases and J 10 bases, leaving 16 bases between the germline ends. The CDR3 is 13 residues long. In DNA, the CDR3 is TGCGCCAGCAGCCCGCGGGGGCTGAATACAGCTTTCTTT. Translation gives CASSPRGLNTAFF.

This chain links TRBV6-5 with TRBJ2-5, with TRBD2 matching 11 bases. The CDR3 spans 14 residues. Germline V gives CDR1 MNHEY, CDR2 SVGAGI. After removal of 6 bases from V and 5 bases from J, the junction contained 5 bases not matched to a gene. CDR3 sequence (DNA): TGTGCCAGCAGCAGACTAGCGGGACATGAGACCCAGTACTTC. It specifies CASSRLAGHETQYF.

The V gene is TRBV4-2, the J gene TRBJ1-2; no reliable D call. There are 15 residues in the CDR3. In germline, CDR1 is LGHNA, CDR2 YNFKEQ. V lost 0 bases to trimming and J lost 1 base, with 9 bases between them. CDR3 loop: CASSQEYQRNYGYTF. CDR3 sequence (DNA): TGTGCCAGCAGCCAAGAGTATCAGCGTAACTATGGCTACACCTTC.

J is TRBJ1-2 and V is TRBV6-5; 8 bases align to TRBD1. This CDR3 has 13 residues. The V and J ends lost 6 bases and 5 bases, in that order; junction bases with no gene match: 5. Germline CDR1 is MNHEY and CDR2 is SVGAGI. The CDR3 coding sequence is TGTGCCAGCAGCCAGACAGGGGCATATGGCTACACCTTC. Translated, it gives CASSQTGAYGYTF.

CDR3 sequence: CASSLAATSGNTDTQYF. The DNA of the CDR3 is TGTGCCAGCAGCTTGGCCGCCACTAGCGGGAACACAGATACGCAGTATTTT. V is TRBV5-6 and J is TRBJ2-3, with TRBD2 matching over 10 bases. The CDR3 is made up of 17 amino acids. V lost 0 bases, J lost 2 bases, and 6 bases stayed unmatched. Germline V gene data show CDR1 as SGHDT and CDR2 as YYEEEE.

V gene TRBV10-2 combines with J gene TRBJ2-2, with TRBD1 as a possible D gene (5 bases). The CDR3 sequence is 17 residues long. V shed 6 bases and J shed 3 bases, with 20 bases lying between them. Germline-derived CDR1 and CDR2 are WSHSY and SAAADI. CDR3 DNA: TGCGCCAGCAGCCGAAATCCCCAGGGCCCGGACACCGGGGAGCTGTTTTTT. Protein product: CASSRNPQGPDTGELFF.

The rearrangement links TRBV28 to TRBJ1-4; TRBD1 agrees at 7 bases. CDR3 length equals 15 residues. The V gene's germline CDR1 is MDHEN and CDR2 SYDVKM. Trimming removed 3 bases from V and 8 bases from J; junction bases left unmatched: 9. The CDR3 bases are TGTGCCAGCAGTTTTACCCGGGACAGTTGGGAAAAACTGTTTTTT. Translated, it gives CASSFTRDSWEKLFF.

V usage is TRBV27 and J usage is TRBJ2-7, with a tentative D call TRBD1 (6 bases). CDR1 and CDR2 (germline): MNHEY, SMNVEV (reference sequence). The CDR3 covers 14 residues. Trimming took off 5 bases at V and 0 bases at J, with 11 bases between the two ends. CDR3 nucleotides: TGTGCCAGCAGTCAAGGGGGACCCTCCTACGAGCAGTACTTC. Translation: CASSQGGPSYEQYF.

This clone was observed a few times. This sequence joins TRBV5-1 and TRBJ1-4; 8 bases map to TRBD1. CDR1 and CDR2 from the germline V gene are SGHRS and YFSETQ. The V and J ends lost 0 bases and 8 bases, in that order; junction bases with no gene match: 12. The CDR3 consists of 17 residues. As DNA, the CDR3 is TGCGCCAGCAGCTTGGAAGGCAGGGGGCGCTCGGGGGAAAAACTGTTTTTT. This gives the protein CASSLEGRGRSGEKLFF.

In this sample, this clone turned up a few times. The chain has TRBV7-2 and TRBJ1-5; 7 bases match TRBD1. CDR1 SGHTA and CDR2 FQGNSA come from the germline V gene. The CDR3 length is 16 residues. The V and J ends lost 5 bases and 0 bases, in that order; junction bases with no gene match: 7. CDR3 sequence (DNA): TGTGCCAGCAGCCATTCCGGGACAGATAGCAATCAGCCCCAGCATTTT. This gives the protein CASSHSGTDSNQPQHF.

The table lists this clone with a few counts. The chain combines TRBV7-2 with TRBJ1-2; D is uncertain. V lost 5 bases and J 7 bases, leaving 14 bases between the germline ends. Germline V gene lookup returns CDR1 SGHTA and CDR2 FQGNSA. The CDR3 extends over 13 amino acids. The CDR3 DNA sequence: TGTGCCAGCAGCCGCGACGGGGTCGGTGGCTACACCTTC. Amino acids: CASSRDGVGGYTF. The variable domain in full, with the rest retrieved from reference TRBV7-2 and TRBJ1-2, is GAGVSQSPSNKVTEKGKDVELRCDPISGHTALYWYRQSLGQGLEFLIYFQGNSAPDKSGLPSDRFSAERTGGSVSTLTIQRTQQEDSAVYLCASSRDGVGGYTFGSGTRLTVV.

The CDR3 nucleotides read TGCGCCAGCAGTGAGCCGAGGGCAGGTTCCTATGGCTACACCTTC. Residues: CASSEPRAGSYGYTF. The chain is built from TRBV10-2 and TRBJ1-2; D remains unclear. V was pared by 2 bases and J by 4 bases, with 14 bases between. This CDR3 has 15 residues. Germline CDR1 is WSHSY and CDR2 is SAAADI.

The chain links TRBV1 to TRBJ2-5; TRBD2 is taken as the D call from the table, unchecked against the DNA. TRBV1 is a pseudogene. The CDR3 covers 16 residues. The chain's CDR3 is CTSSQGIAGGKETQYF. The DNA for the CDR3 is TGCACCAGCAGCCAAGGGATAGCGGGAGGAAAAGAGACCCAGTACTTC.

The J gene is TRBJ2-4, the V gene TRBV2, with D possibly TRBD2 on 6 matching bases. Trimming pared 5 bases from V and 0 bases from J, leaving 11 bases between. This CDR3 has 15 amino acids. The germline CDR1 and CDR2 sequences are SNHLY and FYNNEI. The CDR3 DNA reads as TGTGCCAGCAGTTGGGGGGACGTAGCCAAAAACATTCAGTACTTC. Its translation: CASSWGDVAKNIQYF. The full variable domain, in which reference TRBV2 and TRBJ2-4 provide the parts outside the CDR3, is EPEVTQTPSHQVTQMGQEVILRCVPISNHLYFYWYRQILGQKVEFLVSFYNNEISEKSEIFDDQFSVERPDGSNFTLKIRSTKLEDSAMYFCASSWGDVAKNIQYFGAGTRLSVL.

The CDR3 DNA is TGTGCCAGCAGCTTCAGCCTAGCGGGAGCCAATGAGCAGTTCTTC. It translates to CASSFSLAGANEQFF. The V call is TRBV7-8, the J call TRBJ2-1; TRBD2 aligns across 10 bases. Germline loops: CDR1 SGHVS, CDR2 FQNEAQ. The CDR3 contains 15 residues. J lost 6 bases, V lost 3 bases, and 5 bases had no gene match.

This chain uses TRBV4-1 with TRBJ1-5; TRBD1 might be the D (5 bases). The length of the CDR3 is 16 residues. The germline CDR1 and CDR2 sequences are MGHRA and YSYEKL. V dropped 1 base and J dropped 2 bases, with 12 bases sitting between them. DNA of the CDR3: TGCGCCAGCAGCCAAGTTGCGGGGGGAGGCAATCAGCCCCAGCATTTT. Translated, it gives CASSQVAGGGNQPQHF.

This CDR3 reads CAGTGDSYGYTF. The CDR3 nucleotides read TGTGCGGGGACAGGGGATTCCTATGGCTACACCTTC. The rearrangement links TRBV30 to TRBJ1-2; 10 bases align to TRBD1. Germline values: CDR1 GTSNPN, CDR2 SVGIG (reference sequence). The CDR3 extends over 12 amino acids.

J is TRBJ2-3 and V is TRBV3-1 (or the pseudogene TRBV3-2); a possible D gene is TRBD1 (6 bases). The CDR3 has 13 amino acids. CDR1 and CDR2 from the germline V gene are LGHDT and YNNKEL (reference sequence). Deletions cut 4 bases from V and 6 bases from J, with 11 bases between. The CDR3 region is CASSLEGDDTQYF. CDR3 DNA sequence: TGTGCCAGCAGCCTCGAGGGGGACGATACGCAGTATTTT.

The chain has TRBV12-3 or TRBV12-4 and TRBJ2-3, with D hard to call. With 6 bases removed from V and 3 bases from J, the gap between germline ends came to 7 bases. The CDR3 contains 12 residues. The CDR3 here is CASSPDTDTQYF. The CDR3 region has the DNA TGTGCCAGCAGCCCAGATACAGATACGCAGTATTTT.